Listed below are T cell receptor beta chains from one sample, sequenced in a study of tumor and adjacent non-tumor tissue in lung cancer. TCRdb re-analysed the multiplex PCR reads in MiXCR, keeping a single row per CDR3 protein. The data show 89,000 or so distinct CDR3 sequences, approximately 57% seen once. The sample consisted of lung tumor tissue. The receptors here all came from a man between 65 and 79 years old with non-small cell lung cancer. The CDR3 runs from the conserved cysteine through the conserved F or W. Fields, in order: CDR3 protein, CDR3 DNA, J gene, clone size, V gene, D gene. The D gene is left open where the match is weak. Rows may omit the clone size; those that give it use once, few, many or a size class.

CDR3: CASSSQGGATEAFF
DNA: TGTGCCAGCAGCTCCCAGGGGGGTGCGACTGAAGCTTTCTTT
J: TRBJ1-1
size: medium-sized
V: TRBV11-2
D: TRBD1

CDR3: CANGQVAESSYNEQLF
DNA: TGCGCCAACGGCCAAGTAGCGGAGAGCTCCTACAATGAGCAGCTCTTC
J: TRBJ2-1
size: NA
V: TRBV4-1
D: NA

CDR3: CSAPNPGGEQYF
DNA: TGCAGTGCCCCCAATCCGGGAGGGGAGCAGTACTTC
J: TRBJ2-7
size: NA
V: TRBV20-1
D: TRBD2

CDR3: CASSMYRALEQYF
DNA: TGTGCCAGCAGCATGTACAGGGCCCTCGAGCAGTACTTC
J: TRBJ2-7
size: once
V: TRBV28
D: NA

CDR3: CASSFGRSNTWELFF
DNA: TGTGCCAGCAGTTTCGGCAGATCGAACACCTGGGAGCTGTTTTTT
J: TRBJ2-2
size: NA
V: TRBV28
D: NA

CDR3: CAIGAPNQETQYF
DNA: TGTGCCATAGGGGCCCCCAATCAAGAGACCCAGTACTTC
J: TRBJ2-5
size: many
V: TRBV10-3
D: NA

CDR3: CASSLLAGVEETQYF
DNA: TGCGCCAGCAGCTTACTAGCGGGGGTGGAGGAGACCCAGTACTTC
J: TRBJ2-5
size: NA
V: TRBV5-1
D: TRBD2

CDR3: CASSVGLTDTQYF
DNA: TGCGCCAGCAGCGTCGGACTCACAGATACGCAGTATTTT
J: TRBJ2-3
size: many
V: TRBV5-1
D: NA

CDR3: CSARQGVRTRGLIGTDAQYF
DNA: TGCAGCGCGAGACAGGGAGTGCGCACCAGAGGTTTGATCGGAACGGATGCGCAGTATTTT
J: TRBJ2-3
size: once
V: TRBV29-1
D: TRBD1

CDR3: CASRLSGQGLQYF
DNA: TGTGCCAGCAGATTATCCGGACAGGGGTTGCAGTACTTC
J: TRBJ2-7
size: many
V: TRBV28
D: TRBD1

CDR3: CSAPLRTGRQTQYF
DNA: TGCAGCGCCCCTCTACGAACAGGGAGGCAGACCCAGTACTTC
J: TRBJ2-5
size: many
V: TRBV29-1
D: NA

CDR3: CASSFRWVTGELFF
DNA: TGTGCCAGCAGCTTCCGGTGGGTCACCGGGGAGCTGTTTTTT
J: TRBJ2-2
size: many
V: TRBV6-5
D: NA

CDR3: CASSNARAGEQYF
DNA: TGTGCCAGTAGCAATGCTCGGGCGGGCGAGCAGTACTTC
J: TRBJ2-7
size: NA
V: TRBV9
D: NA

CDR3: CASSPGLAGPLSTNTQYF
DNA: TGTGCCAGCAGCCCTGGACTAGCTGGGCCCTTAAGCACAAATACGCAGTATTTT
J: TRBJ2-3
size: NA
V: TRBV11-2
D: TRBD2

CDR3: CASSLSRGRTEEPFF
DNA: TGTGCCAGCAGCTTAAGCAGGGGGAGAACCGAGGAGCCGTTTTTT
J: TRBJ2-2
size: NA
V: TRBV11-2
D: TRBD1

CDR3: CVSSSTEAGEVSQPQHF
DNA: TGTGTCAGCAGTTCCACCGAGGCAGGGGAGGTATCACAGCCCCAGCATTTT
J: TRBJ1-5
size: NA
V: TRBV28
D: NA

CDR3: CASDGRGEGNTIYF
DNA: TGCGCCAGCGACGGGAGAGGCGAGGGAAACACCATATATTTT
J: TRBJ1-3
size: NA
V: TRBV6-5
D: NA

CDR3: CAGSRAWDSPVEQYF
DNA: TGTGCCGGCAGCCGCGCCTGGGACTCTCCGGTAGAGCAGTACTTC
J: TRBJ2-7
size: few
V: TRBV11-2
D: NA

CDR3: CASSFGRGLRAEQFF
DNA: TGTGCCAGCAGTTTTGGTCGCGGGCTAAGGGCTGAGCAGTTCTTC
J: TRBJ2-1
size: NA
V: TRBV12-3/TRBV12-4
D: NA

CDR3: CASSEIPDIGELFF
DNA: TGCGCCAGCAGTGAGATTCCTGATATCGGGGAGCTGTTTTTT
J: TRBJ2-2
size: NA
V: TRBV10-1
D: NA

CDR3: CAISESTVEQYF
DNA: TGTGCCATCAGTGAGTCGACCGTCGAGCAGTACTTC
J: TRBJ2-7
size: many
V: TRBV10-3
D: NA

CDR3: CSALAGMNTEAFF
DNA: TGCAGTGCGCTGGCGGGGATGAACACTGAAGCTTTCTTT
J: TRBJ1-1
size: many
V: TRBV20-1
D: NA

CDR3: CASSLASIAKNIQYF
DNA: TGTGCCAGCAGCTTGGCCAGCATAGCCAAAAACATTCAGTACTTC
J: TRBJ2-4
size: many
V: TRBV5-6
D: NA

CDR3: CASSYDRGRGGYTF
DNA: TGTGCCAGCAGTTACGACAGGGGAAGGGGAGGCTACACCTTC
J: TRBJ1-2
size: many
V: TRBV6-5
D: TRBD1

CDR3: CASSLGGGKVYGYTF
DNA: TGTGCCAGCAGTTTGGGAGGGGGAAAGGTCTATGGCTACACCTTC
J: TRBJ1-2
size: few
V: TRBV28
D: NA

CDR3: CASSLNSGPGETQYF
DNA: TGCGCCAGCAGCTTGAATAGCGGCCCAGGGGAGACCCAGTACTTC
J: TRBJ2-5
size: NA
V: TRBV5-1
D: NA

CDR3: CAGSPLAGEQYF
DNA: TGTGCCGGCAGTCCACTAGCGGGCGAGCAGTACTTC
J: TRBJ2-7
size: NA
V: TRBV28
D: TRBD2

CDR3: CSDSTSGSNTGELFF
DNA: TGCAGCGATTCCACCTCGGGGTCGAACACCGGGGAGCTGTTTTTT
J: TRBJ2-2
size: NA
V: TRBV29-1
D: NA

CDR3: CSALCGAQYF
DNA: TGCAGTGCTCTCTGTGGCGCCCAGTACTTC
J: TRBJ2-5
size: NA
V: TRBV20-1
D: NA

CDR3: CTSTRGDPQETQYF
DNA: TGTACCAGCACTCGGGGTGATCCACAAGAGACCCAGTACTTT
J: TRBJ2-5
size: few
V: TRBV11-1
D: NA

CDR3: CASSDGNSLLHF
DNA: TGTGCCAGCAGTGACGGGAATTCACTCCTCCACTTT
J: TRBJ1-6
size: NA
V: TRBV11-2
D: NA

CDR3: CASAGGQGCNQPQHF
DNA: TGTGCCAGCGCGGGGGGACAGGGCTGCAATCAGCCCCAGCATTTT
J: TRBJ1-5
size: NA
V: TRBV2
D: TRBD1

CDR3: CASSSTGSPGRGYTF
DNA: TGTGCCAGCAGTTCTACAGGATCTCCGGGGCGTGGCTACACCTTC
J: TRBJ1-2
size: few
V: TRBV28
D: NA

CDR3: CASSLGAVQETQYF
DNA: TGCGCCAGCAGCTTGGGGGCGGTCCAAGAGACCCAGTACTTC
J: TRBJ2-5
size: NA
V: TRBV5-1
D: NA

CDR3: CASSLGWTALYEQYF
DNA: TGTGCCAGCAGCTTGGGGTGGACAGCTTTGTACGAGCAGTACTTT
J: TRBJ2-7
size: NA
V: TRBV5-4
D: NA

CDR3: CATACRLGSETRYF
DNA: TGTGCCACCGCCTGCAGACTAGGGTCGGAGACCCGGTATTTC
J: TRBJ2-5
size: NA
V: TRBV11-2
D: NA

CDR3: CASGQGRALQETQYF
DNA: TGTGCTAGCGGCCAGGGGAGAGCACTACAAGAGACCCAGTACTTC
J: TRBJ2-5
size: NA
V: TRBV12-5
D: NA

CDR3: CASSLVGRDEAFF
DNA: TGTGCCAGCAGCTTAGTGGGCCGGGATGAAGCTTTCTTT
J: TRBJ1-1
size: many
V: TRBV7-9
D: NA

CDR3: CASSRFASAGDTQYF
DNA: TGTGCCAGCAGCCGCTTTGCGAGCGCAGGAGATACGCAGTATTTT
J: TRBJ2-3
size: NA
V: TRBV28
D: NA

CDR3: CASSLPRRLLGHEQFF
DNA: TGTGCCAGCAGCTTACCTCGGCGACTCCTCGGACATGAGCAGTTCTTC
J: TRBJ2-1
size: many
V: TRBV7-9
D: NA

CDR3: CANSLDKTTSTDTRYF
DNA: TGTGCCAACAGCTTAGACAAGACGACTAGCACAGATACGCGGTATTTT
J: TRBJ2-3
size: NA
V: TRBV11-2
D: TRBD2

CDR3: CASSLDSEGSNQPQHF
DNA: TGTGCCAGCAGCTTAGATTCAGAGGGTAGCAATCAGCCCCAGCATTTT
J: TRBJ1-5
size: NA
V: TRBV7-8
D: NA

CDR3: CAISEAGGPPDTRYF
DNA: TGCGCCATCAGTGAAGCGGGAGGGCCCCCAGATACGCGGTATTTT
J: TRBJ2-3
size: NA
V: TRBV10-3
D: TRBD2

CDR3: CASSEWDHGKLFF
DNA: TGTGCCAGCAGCGAATGGGACCACGGGAAGCTGTTTTTT
J: TRBJ2-2
size: NA
V: TRBV6-1
D: NA

CDR3: CTSSLDLPLGKAYEHYF
DNA: TGTACCAGCAGCTTAGACCTCCCCTTGGGAAAAGCCTACGAGCATTACTTC
J: TRBJ2-7
size: NA
V: TRBV11-2
D: NA

CDR3: CASSRTDQGGETQYF
DNA: TGTGCCAGCAGCCGGACGGATCAGGGGGGTGAGACCCAATACTTC
J: TRBJ2-5
size: NA
V: TRBV12-3/TRBV12-4
D: NA

CDR3: CASRQDMGLVGQPEHF
DNA: TGTGCCAGCCGCCAAGACATGGGGTTAGTAGGTCAGCCCGAGCATTTT
J: TRBJ1-5
size: NA
V: TRBV4-2
D: NA

CDR3: CARSLLQGTHEQYF
DNA: TGTGCCAGAAGCCTGTTACAGGGGACACACGAGCAGTACTTC
J: TRBJ2-7
size: NA
V: TRBV12-3/TRBV12-4
D: TRBD1

CDR3: CASSPDGGTYGYTF
DNA: TGTGCCAGCAGCCCCGACGGGGGGACATATGGCTACACCTTC
J: TRBJ1-2
size: many
V: TRBV6-1
D: NA

CDR3: CASSLLGSGTDTQYF
DNA: TGTGCCAGCAGCTTATTGGGTAGTGGCACAGATACGCAGTATTTT
J: TRBJ2-3
size: NA
V: TRBV11-1
D: NA

CDR3: CSVDVNSGASVLTF
DNA: TGCAGTGTTGACGTGAACTCTGGGGCCAGCGTCCTGACTTTC
J: TRBJ2-6
size: NA
V: TRBV29-1
D: NA

CDR3: CASSIDLMGYEQYF
DNA: TGTGCCAGCAGCATAGATTTGATGGGGTATGAACAGTACTTC
J: TRBJ2-7
size: NA
V: TRBV11-2
D: NA

CDR3: CAIGESGDSYNEQFF
DNA: TGTGCCATCGGTGAGTCGGGAGACTCCTACAATGAGCAATTCTTC
J: TRBJ2-1
size: NA
V: TRBV10-3
D: NA

CDR3: CASNHPQGAYEQYF
DNA: TGTGCCAGCAATCACCCCCAGGGGGCCTACGAGCAGTACTTC
J: TRBJ2-7
size: NA
V: TRBV28
D: TRBD1

CDR3: CASGDRDTGELFF
DNA: TGTGCCAGCGGTGACCGGGACACCGGGGAGCTGTTTTTT
J: TRBJ2-2
size: NA
V: TRBV6-4
D: NA

CDR3: CASSQAPGIDRSTDTQHF
DNA: TGCGCCAGCAGCCAAGCCCCGGGGATTGATCGAAGCACAGATACGCAGCATTTT
J: TRBJ1-5
size: NA
V: TRBV4-1
D: NA

CDR3: CASSPLHSNTEAFF
DNA: TGCGCCAGCAGCCCGCTTCATTCGAACACTGAAGCTTTCTTT
J: TRBJ1-1
size: NA
V: TRBV5-1
D: NA

CDR3: CASSPTQGQPTLGNTIYF
DNA: TGCGCCAGCAGCCCTACTCAGGGACAGCCAACTCTGGGAAACACCATATATTTT
J: TRBJ1-3
size: many
V: TRBV4-1
D: TRBD1

CDR3: CASSLIGPQGLAGGNGELFF
DNA: TGCGCCAGCAGCTTGATTGGACCGCAGGGACTAGCGGGAGGGAACGGGGAGCTGTTTTTT
J: TRBJ2-2
size: NA
V: TRBV5-1
D: TRBD2

CDR3: CASSPGLAGPLSTETQYF
DNA: TGTGCAAGCAGTCCTGGACTAGCGGGGCCCTTGAGCACAGAAACGCAGTATTTT
J: TRBJ2-3
size: NA
V: TRBV11-2
D: TRBD2